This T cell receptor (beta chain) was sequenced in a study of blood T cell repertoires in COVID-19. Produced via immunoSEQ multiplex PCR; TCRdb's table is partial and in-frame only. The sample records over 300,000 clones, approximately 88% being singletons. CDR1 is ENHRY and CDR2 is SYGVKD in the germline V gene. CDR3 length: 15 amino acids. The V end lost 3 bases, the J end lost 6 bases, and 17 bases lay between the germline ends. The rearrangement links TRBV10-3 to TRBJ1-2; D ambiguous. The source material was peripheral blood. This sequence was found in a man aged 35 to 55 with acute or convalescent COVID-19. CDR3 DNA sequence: TGTGCCATCAGTGACCCCCGGGAAGCGTCCGATGGCTACACCTTC. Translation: CAISDPREASDGYTF.